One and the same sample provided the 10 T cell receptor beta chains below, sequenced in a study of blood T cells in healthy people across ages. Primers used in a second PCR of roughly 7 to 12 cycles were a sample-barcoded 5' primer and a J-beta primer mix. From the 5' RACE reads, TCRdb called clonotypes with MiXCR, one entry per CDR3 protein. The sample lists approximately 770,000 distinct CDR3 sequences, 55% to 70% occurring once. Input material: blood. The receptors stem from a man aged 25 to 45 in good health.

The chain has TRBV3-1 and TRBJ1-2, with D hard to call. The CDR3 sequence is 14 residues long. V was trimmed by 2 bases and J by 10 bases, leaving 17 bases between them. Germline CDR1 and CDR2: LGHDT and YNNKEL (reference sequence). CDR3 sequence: CASSQQPRLCDYTF. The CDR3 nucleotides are TGTGCCAGCAGCCAACAGCCCCGACTGTGTGACTACACCTTC.

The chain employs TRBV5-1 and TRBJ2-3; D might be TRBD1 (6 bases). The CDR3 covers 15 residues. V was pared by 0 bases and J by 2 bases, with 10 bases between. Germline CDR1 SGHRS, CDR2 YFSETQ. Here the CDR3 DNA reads TGCGCCAGCAGCTTGGAAGGACAGCCCACAGATACGCAGTATTTT. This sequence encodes CASSLEGQPTDTQYF.

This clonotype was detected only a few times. The CDR3 is CASSLGAPKTDTQYF. The CDR3 DNA is TGTGCCAGCAGCTTAGGTGCCCCTAAAACAGATACGCAGTATTTT. The V and J genes are TRBV7-2 and TRBJ2-3; D not resolved. V shed 1 base and J shed 3 bases, with 11 bases lying between them. The CDR3 runs to 15 residues. CDR1 is SGHTA and CDR2 is FQGNSA in the germline V gene.

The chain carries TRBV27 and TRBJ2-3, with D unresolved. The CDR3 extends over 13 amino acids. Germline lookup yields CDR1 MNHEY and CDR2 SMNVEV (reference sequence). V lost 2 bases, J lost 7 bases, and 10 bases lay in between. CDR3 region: CASSLSPANTQYF. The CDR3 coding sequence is TGTGCCAGCAGTTTAAGCCCTGCAAATACGCAGTATTTT.

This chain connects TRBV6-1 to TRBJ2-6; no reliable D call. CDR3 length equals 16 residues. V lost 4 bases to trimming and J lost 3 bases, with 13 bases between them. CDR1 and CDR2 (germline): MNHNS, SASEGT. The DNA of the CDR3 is TGTGCCAGCAGTGTCAACTTGGTACGTGGGGCCAACGTCCTGACTTTC. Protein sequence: CASSVNLVRGANVLTF.

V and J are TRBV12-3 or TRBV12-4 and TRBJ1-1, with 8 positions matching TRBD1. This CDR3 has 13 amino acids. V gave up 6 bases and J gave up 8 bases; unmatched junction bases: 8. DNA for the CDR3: TGTGCCAGCAGACGGACAGGGTTCGGAGAAGCTTTCTTT. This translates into CASRRTGFGEAFF.

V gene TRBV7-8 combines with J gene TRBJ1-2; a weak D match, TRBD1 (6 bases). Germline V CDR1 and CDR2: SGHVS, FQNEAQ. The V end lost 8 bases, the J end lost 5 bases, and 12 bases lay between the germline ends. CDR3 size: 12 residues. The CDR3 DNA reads TGTGCCAGCGCCCAGGGGTTTTATGGCTACACCTTC. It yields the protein CASAQGFYGYTF.

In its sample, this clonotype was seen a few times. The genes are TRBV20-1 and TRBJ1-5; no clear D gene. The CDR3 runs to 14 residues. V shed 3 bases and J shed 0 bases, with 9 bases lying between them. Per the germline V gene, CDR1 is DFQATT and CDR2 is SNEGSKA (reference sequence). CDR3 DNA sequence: TGCAGTGCTAGGGATGAAGTTAGCAATCAGCCCCAGCATTTT. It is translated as CSARDEVSNQPQHF.

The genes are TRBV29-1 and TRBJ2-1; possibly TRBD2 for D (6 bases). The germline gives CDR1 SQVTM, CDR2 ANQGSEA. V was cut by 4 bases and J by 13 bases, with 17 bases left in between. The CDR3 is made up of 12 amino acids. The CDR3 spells CSVGIHGEAQFF. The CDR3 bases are TGCAGCGTTGGGATTCACGGGGAGGCCCAGTTCTTC.

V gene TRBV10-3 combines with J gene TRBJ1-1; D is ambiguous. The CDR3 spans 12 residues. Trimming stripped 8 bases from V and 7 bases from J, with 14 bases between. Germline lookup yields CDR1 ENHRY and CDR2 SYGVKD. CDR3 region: CAIRSREDEAFF. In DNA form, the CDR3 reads TGTGCCATCCGCAGCCGAGAGGATGAAGCTTTCTTT.